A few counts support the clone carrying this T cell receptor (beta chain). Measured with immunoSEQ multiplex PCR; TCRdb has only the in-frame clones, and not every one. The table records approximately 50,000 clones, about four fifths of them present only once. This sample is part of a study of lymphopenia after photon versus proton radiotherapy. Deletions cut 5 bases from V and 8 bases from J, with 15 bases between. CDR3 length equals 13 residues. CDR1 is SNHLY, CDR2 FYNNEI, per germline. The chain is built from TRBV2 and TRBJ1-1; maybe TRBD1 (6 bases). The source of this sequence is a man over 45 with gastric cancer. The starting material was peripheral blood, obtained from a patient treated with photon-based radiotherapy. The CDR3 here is CASSLGGTREAFF. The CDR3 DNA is TGTGCCAGCAGTCTGGGGGGCACCAGGGAAGCTTTCTTT.